Below are 31 T cell receptor beta chains sequenced from a single sample in a study of cytomegalovirus exposure and HLA in healthy donors. Primers: 60 Vbeta forward and 13 Jbeta reverse. Assay used: immunoSEQ multiplex PCR; TCRdb lists only in-frame clones, some missing. The data contain about 31,000 clones, around 40% of them singletons. Sequenced input: PBMCs. The receptors come from a woman in her forties or fifties in good health and CMV-seronegative.

V and J are TRBV5-6 and TRBJ2-7; 8 nucleotides line up with TRBD2. The ends lost 4 bases at V and 3 bases at J; junction bases unmatched: 6. This CDR3 has 14 residues. Germline CDR1 SGHDT, CDR2 YYEEEE. The CDR3 region is CASSTTSGIYEQYF. Here the CDR3 DNA reads TGTGCCAGCAGCACCACTAGCGGAATCTACGAGCAGTACTTC.

This clone has only a few counts. The chain carries TRBV7-2 and TRBJ2-1, with D perhaps TRBD2 (5 bases). CDR3 length equals 13 residues. V lost 4 bases and J 4 bases, leaving 8 bases between the germline ends. Germline V gives CDR1 SGHTA, CDR2 FQGNSA. CDR3 amino acids: CASSSGTYNEQFF. DNA of the CDR3: TGTGCCAGCAGCTCGGGAACGTACAATGAGCAGTTCTTC.

This chain connects TRBV28 to TRBJ1-3, with 9 bases aligning to TRBD1. V trimming: 5 bases; J trimming: 4 bases; junction bases outside the gene matches: 3. CDR3 length equals 14 residues. Germline assignment: CDR1 MDHEN and CDR2 SYDVKM. CDR3 amino acids: CASSRDRGGNTIYF. The CDR3 nucleotides are TGTGCCAGCAGTCGAGACAGGGGGGGAAACACCATATATTTT.

V usage is TRBV9 and J usage is TRBJ2-5; TRBD2 might be the D (6 bases). Germline loops: CDR1 SGDLS, CDR2 YYNGEE. Trimming shortened V by 2 bases and J by 5 bases, and 13 bases separated the two germline ends. The CDR3 has 14 residues. The DNA for the CDR3 is TGTGCCAGCAGCGTTGGGACTTTCAAGGAGACCCAGTACTTC. Translation gives CASSVGTFKETQYF.

This clone came up a few times. This chain joins TRBV5-4 and TRBJ2-4; D uncertain. This CDR3 spans 15 amino acids. From germline, CDR1 is SGHNT and CDR2 YYREEE (reference sequence). V shed 0 bases and J shed 1 base, with 8 bases lying between them. As DNA, the CDR3 is TGTGCCAGCAGCTTGGATTACGGGGCCAAAAACATTCAGTACTTC. It is translated as CASSLDYGAKNIQYF.

This clone was seen a handful of times. The chain is built from TRBV6-6 and TRBJ1-2, with 10 bases that match TRBD1. Unmatched junction bases numbered 5, after V lost 6 bases and J lost 7 bases. Germline CDR1 reads MNHNY; CDR2 reads SVGAGI (reference sequence). This CDR3 is 13 amino acids long. The CDR3 DNA follows: TGTGCCAGCAGCGGGACAGGGGTCGGTGGCTACACCTTC. It translates to CASSGTGVGGYTF.

This chain uses TRBV27 with TRBJ2-2; 9 nucleotides align to TRBD1. Trimming at V came to 7 bases and at J to 2 bases, leaving 5 bases not matched to a gene. CDR1 is MNHEY, CDR2 SMNVEV, per germline (reference sequence). This CDR3 is built from 15 residues. The CDR3 loop reads CASMRQGGNTGELFF. CDR3 DNA sequence: TGTGCCAGCATGCGACAGGGGGGCAACACCGGGGAGCTGTTTTTT.

This clone was counted a few times. This rearrangement joins TRBV18 to TRBJ1-5, with 7 bases lining up with TRBD1. The germline gives CDR1 KGHSH, CDR2 LQKENI. V lost 3 bases and J lost 5; bases outside the gene matches: 4. This CDR3 contains 14 residues. The CDR3 reads CASSPTGFYQPQHF. CDR3 DNA: TGTGCCAGCTCACCGACAGGGTTTTATCAGCCCCAGCATTTT. The full variable domain, completed using reference TRBV18 and TRBJ1-5, is NAGVMQNPRHLVRRRGQEARLRCSPMKGHSHVYWYRQLPEEGLKFMVYLQKENIIDESGMPKERFSAEFPKEGPSILRIQQVVRGDSAAYFCASSPTGFYQPQHFGDGTRLSIL.

This chain joins TRBV18 and TRBJ1-2; the D gene is possibly TRBD1 (5 bases). V lost 6 bases and J lost 4, with 18 bases in between. Germline V gene data show CDR1 as KGHSH and CDR2 as LQKENI. The CDR3 totals 15 residues. The CDR3 nucleotides are TGTGCCAGCTCCTCCGACAGCTCGACGCGCTATGGCTACACCTTC. It yields the protein CASSSDSSTRYGYTF.

This clone turned up a few times. This chain connects TRBV6-4 to TRBJ2-3; possible D gene TRBD1, 6 bases. There are 14 residues in the CDR3. V was clipped by 6 bases and J by 6 bases, with 16 bases between them. The V gene's germline CDR1 is MRHNA and CDR2 SNTAGT. The CDR3 is CASSLIQGADTQYF. CDR3 DNA sequence: TGTGCCAGCAGCCTGATACAGGGCGCGGATACGCAGTATTTT.

This clone was observed once. The gene calls are TRBV6-5 and TRBJ2-7, with a weak D call TRBD2 (5 bases). Germline loops: CDR1 MNHEY, CDR2 SVGAGI. V lost 0 bases and J lost 2, with 14 bases in between. The CDR3 is 16 amino acids. CDR3 in DNA: TGTGCCAGCAGTTACTCGAGGGCGACCGTTGCCTACGAGCAGTACTTC. Protein product: CASSYSRATVAYEQYF.

The chain has TRBV29-1 and TRBJ2-1; TRBD2 might be the D (7 bases). Germline lookup yields CDR1 SQVTM and CDR2 ANQGSEA. The CDR3 sequence is 15 residues long. The V end lost 4 bases, the J end lost 3 bases, and 16 bases lay between the germline ends. The CDR3: CSVVPAGAIYNEQFF. The CDR3 coding sequence is TGCAGCGTTGTTCCGGCGGGGGCGATCTACAATGAGCAGTTCTTC.

J is TRBJ2-5 and V is TRBV6-6, with TRBD2 as a possible D gene (6 bases). The length of the CDR3 is 11 residues. Germline lookup yields CDR1 MNHNY and CDR2 SVGAGI (reference sequence). Trimming pared 7 bases from V and 4 bases from J, leaving 7 bases between. This CDR3 is CASKGGETQYF. CDR3 nucleotide sequence: TGTGCCAGCAAGGGAGGAGAGACCCAGTACTTC.

The chain combines TRBV25-1 with TRBJ2-1, with 8 bases matching TRBD1. The CDR3 is made up of 13 amino acids. CDR1 is MGHDK and CDR2 is SYGVNS in the germline V gene. J gave up 10 bases and V 2 bases, and 4 bases lay outside the gene matches. In DNA form, the CDR3 reads TGTGCCAGCAGTGAACCGGGACAGGCGGAGCAGTTCTTC. This translates into CASSEPGQAEQFF. The full variable domain, rest sourced from reference TRBV25-1 and TRBJ2-1, is EADIYQTPRYLVIGTGKKITLECSQTMGHDKMYWYQQDPGMELHLIHYSYGVNSTEKGDLSSESTVSRIRTEHFPLTLESARPSHTSQYLCASSEPGQAEQFFGPGTRLTVL.

Only a few counts were recorded for this clone. The rearrangement joins TRBV19 to TRBJ1-1, with 7 bases fitting TRBD1. The CDR3 is made up of 14 amino acids. CDR1 LNHDA and CDR2 SQIVND come from the germline V gene (reference sequence). With 6 bases clipped from V and 1 base from J, the junction kept 5 bases outside the gene matches. The CDR3 region has the DNA TGTGCCAGTAGAAACAGGGGCCAGAACACTGAAGCTTTCTTT. This encodes CASRNRGQNTEAFF. The whole variable domain, filled in from reference TRBV19 and TRBJ1-1, reads DGGITQSPKYLFRKEGQNVTLSCEQNLNHDAMYWYRQDPGQGLRLIYYSQIVNDFQKGDIAEGYSVSREKKESFPLTVTSAQKNPTAFYLCASRNRGQNTEAFFGQGTRLTVV.

This chain joins TRBV2 and TRBJ2-5; 13 bases fit TRBD2. The germline gives CDR1 SNHLY, CDR2 FYNNEI. The CDR3 has 15 amino acids. V lost 8 bases to trimming and J lost 5 bases; unmatched junction nucleotides: 8. The CDR3, as DNA: TGTGCCAGCGGTTGGACTAGCGGGGGCGGGGAGACCCAGTACTTC. Translated: CASGWTSGGGETQYF.

V and J are TRBV23-1 and TRBJ2-3, with D unresolved. TRBV23-1 qualifies as an ORF whose function is uncertain. The V gene lost 0 bases and the J gene lost 0 bases, with 10 bases spanning the gap. CDR3 size: 16 residues. The CDR3 loop is CASSQSSFRSTDTQYF. The CDR3 DNA reads as TGCGCCAGCAGTCAATCGTCGTTCAGGAGCACAGATACGCAGTATTTT.

The V call is TRBV18, the J call TRBJ1-1; 8 nucleotides agree with TRBD1. CDR1 and CDR2 from the germline V gene are KGHSH and LQKENI. This CDR3 has 15 amino acids. Losses at the gene ends were 3 bases for V and 4 bases for J; bases not matched to a gene: 7. In DNA form, the CDR3 reads TGTGCCAGCTCACCCCTGACAGGGGAAGGCACTGAAGCTTTCTTT. The encoded protein is CASSPLTGEGTEAFF.

The rearrangement links TRBV5-4 to TRBJ2-2; 9 positions agree with TRBD2. The CDR3 contains 14 residues. V shed 1 base, J shed 10 bases, and the junction held 5 bases outside the gene matches. CDR1 and CDR2 from the germline V gene are SGHNT and YYREEE (reference sequence). The CDR3 DNA is TGTGCCAGCAGCTTGTCTAGCGGGGTCGTGGAGCTGTTTTTT. It is translated as CASSLSSGVVELFF.

The rearrangement uses TRBV11-3 and TRBJ2-2, with D maybe TRBD1 (6 bases). From germline, CDR1 is SGHNT and CDR2 YENEEA. The V and J ends lost 0 bases and 6 bases respectively, with 11 bases between them. CDR3 size: 15 residues. The chain's CDR3 is CASSLEAGDSGELFF. CDR3 sequence (DNA): TGTGCCAGCAGCTTAGAGGCAGGGGATTCCGGGGAGCTGTTTTTT.

CDR3 in amino acids: CASSRQVRWDTQYF. The CDR3 nucleotides are TGTGCCAGTAGCCGACAGGTACGATGGGATACGCAGTATTTT. This chain uses TRBV19 with TRBJ2-3; D possibly corresponds to TRBD1 (6 bases). From germline, CDR1 is LNHDA and CDR2 SQIVND (reference sequence). This CDR3 spans 14 amino acids. V lost 6 bases and J 6 bases, leaving 16 bases between the germline ends. The full variable domain, with the rest looked up from reference TRBV19 and TRBJ2-3, is DGGITQSPKYLFRKEGQNVTLSCEQNLNHDAMYWYRQDPGQGLRLIYYSQIVNDFQKGDIAEGYSVSREKKESFPLTVTSAQKNPTAFYLCASSRQVRWDTQYFGPGTRLTVL.

This clone showed up just a few times. This sequence joins TRBV4-2 and TRBJ2-7; D might be TRBD1 (7 bases). Trimming removed 4 bases at V and 0 bases at J, with 13 bases between. This CDR3 has 15 amino acids. CDR1 is LGHNA and CDR2 is YNFKEQ in the germline V gene. For the CDR3, the DNA is TGTGCCAGCAGCCCAGCAGGGGGGTTCTCCTACGAGCAGTACTTC. Protein: CASSPAGGFSYEQYF.

This clone was counted a few times. The gene calls are TRBV11-2 and TRBJ2-1; no clear D. V was pared by 0 bases and J by 0 bases, with 6 bases between. The V gene's germline CDR1 is SGHAT and CDR2 FQNNGV. The CDR3 loop spans 15 amino acids. CDR3 nucleotides: TGTGCCAGCAGCTTAGAGGGCATCTCCTACAATGAGCAGTTCTTC. It encodes CASSLEGISYNEQFF.

In this sample, this clone turned up a few times. This chain joins TRBV4-1 and TRBJ2-3; D gene ambiguous. The V end lost 3 bases, the J end lost 3 bases, and 13 bases lay between the germline ends. Germline V gene sequence: CDR1 MGHRA, CDR2 YSYEKL. The CDR3 runs 15 residues. For the CDR3, the DNA is TGCGCCAGCAGCCAGACGACTTCCCCAACAGATACGCAGTATTTT. As protein: CASSQTTSPTDTQYF.

CDR3 amino acids: CASSWYRNTGELFF. In DNA, the CDR3 is TGTGCCAGCAGTTGGTACAGAAACACCGGGGAGCTGTTTTTT. V gene TRBV27 combines with J gene TRBJ2-2; no definite D call. The length of the CDR3 is 14 residues. Germline assignment: CDR1 MNHEY and CDR2 SMNVEV (reference sequence). Trimming took 4 bases from V and 2 from J, leaving 8 bases between them.

Only a few counts were recorded for this clone. The chain links TRBV5-1 to TRBJ1-6; D unclear. Trimming took off 3 bases at V and 6 bases at J, with 4 bases between the two ends. The length of the CDR3 is 12 residues. Germline-derived CDR1 and CDR2 are SGHRS and YFSETQ. The DNA of the CDR3 is TGCGCCAGCAGCTCCGTTAATTCACCCCTCCACTTT. Protein: CASSSVNSPLHF.

CDR3 sequence (DNA): TGCGCCAGCAGCTCGATCTATGACAGTGAGCAGTTCTTC. It codes for CASSSIYDSEQFF. The rearrangement links TRBV5-1 to TRBJ2-1; D may be TRBD1 (5 bases). Germline CDR1 reads SGHRS; CDR2 reads YFSETQ. This CDR3 is 13 amino acids long. Trimming removed 3 bases at V and 9 bases at J, with 13 bases between.

The rearrangement links TRBV30 to TRBJ1-1, with 9 nucleotides matching TRBD1. With 8 bases clipped from V and 6 bases from J, the junction kept 10 bases outside the gene matches. This CDR3 is built from 13 residues. CDR1 is GTSNPN, CDR2 SVGIG, per germline (reference sequence). The CDR3 nucleotides read TGTGCCGGACAGGGTCACAGGGGGCCTGAAGCTTTCTTT. It encodes CAGQGHRGPEAFF.

This sequence joins TRBV6-5 and TRBJ1-4; D not resolved. The CDR3 runs to 13 residues. Trimming shortened V by 2 bases and J by 6 bases, and 7 bases separated the two germline ends. Germline loops: CDR1 MNHEY, CDR2 SVGAGI. The CDR3 sequence: CASSYVVDEKLFF. For the CDR3, the DNA is TGTGCCAGCAGTTACGTAGTGGATGAAAAACTGTTTTTT.

The rearrangement links TRBV19 to TRBJ2-1; perhaps TRBD1 as D (6 bases). V lost 6 bases to trimming and J lost 2 bases, with 14 bases between them. CDR1 and CDR2 from the germline V gene are LNHDA and SQIVND (reference sequence). This CDR3 is built from 15 residues. CDR3 coding DNA: TGTGCCAGTAGCCCACAGGGAAACCCCTACAATGAGCAGTTCTTC. Amino acids: CASSPQGNPYNEQFF. The variable domain in full, with the rest retrieved from reference TRBV19 and TRBJ2-1, is DGGITQSPKYLFRKEGQNVTLSCEQNLNHDAMYWYRQDPGQGLRLIYYSQIVNDFQKGDIAEGYSVSREKKESFPLTVTSAQKNPTAFYLCASSPQGNPYNEQFFGPGTRLTVL.

V gene TRBV5-1 combines with J gene TRBJ1-5; D is possibly TRBD1 (6 bases). V gave up 0 bases and J gave up 0 bases, with 10 bases separating them. CDR1 and CDR2 from the germline V gene are SGHRS and YFSETQ. The CDR3 runs 16 residues. CDR3 region: CASSLEGVHSNQPQHF. The DNA for the CDR3 is TGCGCCAGCAGCTTGGAGGGGGTTCATAGCAATCAGCCCCAGCATTTT.